A single sample gave rise to the 24 T cell receptor beta chains below, sequenced in a study of T cells after posttransplantation cyclophosphamide. This table comes from immunoSEQ multiplex PCR, and its TCRdb copy is limited to in-frame clones, with some not included. The sample is made up of about 41,000 clones, none counted only once. Sequencing was carried out using PBMCs. The receptor source for this set is a young man in good health and a related stem cell transplant donor.

The chain couples TRBV12-5 to TRBJ2-2; 7 positions agree with TRBD2. V shed 4 bases and J 5 bases; nucleotides not matched to a gene: 7. Germline loops: CDR1 LGHNT, CDR2 FRNRAP. This CDR3 region has 15 residues. CDR3 sequence (DNA): TGTGCTAGTGGTTCCAGACTAGCCTTTACCGGGGAGCTGTTTTTT. Residues: CASGSRLAFTGELFF.

As for this clone: At one end the junction does not follow the germline gene, possibly because of a read error. The chain carries TRBV5-1 and TRBJ2-3; 10 nucleotides match TRBD2. The germline V gene has CDR1 SGHRS and CDR2 YFSETQ. This CDR3 spans 12 amino acids. CDR3 sequence: CASSPSGLAGAF. For the CDR3, the DNA is TGCGCCAGCAGCCCCAGCGGGCTAGCGGGGGCCTTT.

This clone was seen ten or more times. The chain joins TRBV5-1 to TRBJ1-2, with TRBD1 matching over 10 bases. This CDR3 comprises 14 residues. Germline assignment: CDR1 SGHRS and CDR2 YFSETQ. J gave up 2 bases and V 4 bases, and 2 bases lay outside the gene matches. In DNA form, the CDR3 reads TGCGCCAGCAGCCCGACAGGGGGCAACTATGGCTACACCTTC. It is translated as CASSPTGGNYGYTF.

Many counts were recorded for this clone. The rearrangement links TRBV12-3 or TRBV12-4 to TRBJ1-6, with no clear D. V was cut by 3 bases and J by 7 bases, with 10 bases left in between. This CDR3 comprises 14 residues. As DNA, the CDR3 is TGTGCCAGCAGTTTCGCAGAGACAAATTCACCCCTCCACTTT. This translates into CASSFAETNSPLHF.

This clone has at least ten counts. CDR3 amino acids: CASSYRGPDSPLHF. In DNA form, the CDR3 reads TGCGCCAGCAGCTACAGGGGGCCGGATTCACCCCTCCACTTT. The J gene is TRBJ1-6, the V gene TRBV5-1; 9 bases match TRBD1. There are 14 residues in the CDR3. V lost 3 bases to trimming and J lost 8 bases; unmatched junction nucleotides: 3. Per germline, CDR1 SGHRS and CDR2 YFSETQ.

This clone showed up just a few times. The V and J genes are TRBV7-8 and TRBJ2-7, with a tentative D call TRBD2 (5 bases). V dropped 0 bases and J dropped 3 bases, with 9 bases sitting between them. CDR3 size: 14 residues. The germline V gene encodes CDR1 SGHVS and CDR2 FQNEAQ. The CDR3 here is CASSLAPSIYEQYF. The CDR3 coding sequence is TGTGCCAGCAGCTTAGCGCCTAGCATCTACGAGCAGTACTTC.

In this sample, this clone turned up many times. The chain has TRBV2 and TRBJ1-1; 11 bases fit TRBD1. This CDR3 is built from 15 residues. Germline V gene sequence: CDR1 SNHLY, CDR2 FYNNEI. J gave up 4 bases and V 1 base, and 2 bases lay outside the gene matches. CDR3 DNA: TGTGCCAGCAGTGAAGGGGACAGGGGGGGCACTGAAGCTTTCTTT. This encodes CASSEGDRGGTEAFF.

This clone has at least ten counts. The gene calls are TRBV9 and TRBJ2-5; 7 bases are shared with TRBD1. Trimming removed 0 bases from V and 2 bases from J; junction bases left unmatched: 4. The CDR3 extends over 15 amino acids. Germline V gene sequence: CDR1 SGDLS, CDR2 YYNGEE. The CDR3 sequence is CASSVGSRGQETQYF. The DNA of the CDR3 is TGTGCCAGCAGCGTAGGTTCCAGGGGGCAAGAGACCCAGTACTTC.

The rearrangement joins TRBV6-4 to TRBJ1-1, with D tentatively TRBD1 (6 bases). V was pared by 10 bases and J by 1 base, with 13 bases between. The germline CDR1 and CDR2 sequences are MRHNA and SNTAGT. The CDR3 loop spans 13 amino acids. CDR3 amino acids: CAIQDRPNTEAFF. The CDR3 nucleotides read TGTGCCATCCAGGACAGACCGAACACTGAAGCTTTCTTT.

Turning to this clone: Germline is not matched at one junction end, which may reflect a read error. The sample carries other DNA sequences with the same CDR3. The chain has TRBV6-1 and TRBJ1-6, with a possible D match to TRBD1 (6 bases). The CDR3 totals 13 residues. CDR1 is MNHNS and CDR2 is SASEGT in the germline V gene. CDR3 residues: CASSDRFEAPLHF. The CDR3 DNA is TGCGCCAGCAGTGACAGGTTTGAAGCACCCCTCCACTTT.

This clone was detected many times. The V call is TRBV6-6, the J call TRBJ2-1, with TRBD2 matching over 8 bases. The CDR3 has 12 residues. Germline V gives CDR1 MNHNY, CDR2 SVGAGI (reference sequence). Trimming removed 9 bases from V and 3 bases from J; junction bases left unmatched: 1. The CDR3 nucleotides read TGTGCCAGTAGCGGGGACTACAATGAGCAGTTCTTC. Translated: CASSGDYNEQFF.

This clone occurred many times. This chain uses TRBV7-2 with TRBJ2-7; 9 nucleotides align to TRBD2. Germline V gene lookup returns CDR1 SGHTA and CDR2 FQGNSA. The CDR3 loop spans 17 amino acids. Trimming took 0 bases from V and 2 from J; bases not matched to a gene: 8. For the CDR3, the DNA is TGTGCCAGCAGCTTAGCGGGGGCTAGCGGGGACCCCTACGAGCAGTACTTC. Encoded protein: CASSLAGASGDPYEQYF.

This clone turned up a few times. The V call is TRBV7-2, the J call TRBJ2-7; 9 bases fit TRBD1. The CDR3 spans 16 residues. Germline V CDR1 and CDR2: SGHTA, FQGNSA. V lost 5 bases, J lost 3 bases, and 11 bases stayed unmatched. The CDR3 nucleotides are TGTGCCAGCAGCCCCCGTAAGGGGACAGGGTACTACGAGCAGTACTTC. The encoded protein is CASSPRKGTGYYEQYF.

This clone was picked up many times. The chain carries TRBV13 and TRBJ1-2; D may be TRBD1 (5 bases). In germline, CDR1 is PRHDT, CDR2 FYEKMQ (reference sequence). Deletions cut 4 bases from V and 5 bases from J, with 17 bases between. The CDR3 runs to 15 residues. The CDR3, as DNA: TGTGCCAGCAGCTCTCGCAGGGTGGGGATGTATGGCTACACCTTC. This encodes CASSSRRVGMYGYTF.

This clone has at least ten counts. The chain recombines TRBV7-9 with TRBJ1-5; maybe TRBD1 (5 bases). The CDR3 is 15 amino acids. V lost 4 bases to trimming and J lost 5 bases, with 15 bases between them. Per the germline V gene, CDR1 is SEHNR and CDR2 is FQNEAQ (reference sequence). CDR3 DNA sequence: TGTGCCAGCAGCTCCTCGGGGGGTTTCCATCAGCCCCAGCATTTT. It encodes CASSSSGGFHQPQHF. The full variable domain, rest sourced from reference TRBV7-9 and TRBJ1-5, is DTGVSQNPRHKITKRGQNVTFRCDPISEHNRLYWYRQTLGQGPEFLTYFQNEAQLEKSRLLSDRFSAERPKGSFSTLEIQRTEQGDSAMYLCASSSSGGFHQPQHFGDGTRLSIL.

This clone was recorded at least ten times. This sequence joins TRBV24-1 and TRBJ2-3, with TRBD2 matching over 7 bases. V lost 4 bases, J lost 7 bases, and 4 bases stayed unmatched. Germline assignment: CDR1 KGHDR and CDR2 SFDVKD. CDR3 length: 13 residues. This CDR3 is CATSDVLAHTQYF. In DNA, the CDR3 is TGTGCCACCAGTGACGTACTAGCGCATACGCAGTATTTT.

The sample holds many counts of this clone. The chain couples TRBV6-1 to TRBJ2-2, with 9 nucleotides matching TRBD1. The V gene end was trimmed by 6 bases and the J gene end by 3 bases; junction bases not matched to a gene: 2. The germline V gene encodes CDR1 MNHNS and CDR2 SASEGT. CDR3 length equals 14 residues. CDR3 sequence (DNA): TGTGCCAGCAGACAGGGGGCGCACACCGGGGAGCTGTTTTTT. Protein product: CASRQGAHTGELFF.

This clone was counted only a few times. The V gene is TRBV6-2 or TRBV6-3, the J gene TRBJ1-2; TRBD1 matches 11 bases. Unmatched junction bases numbered 7, after V lost 4 bases and J lost 0 bases. CDR3 size: 17 residues. Germline V CDR1 and CDR2: MNHEY, SVGEGT. For the CDR3, the DNA is TGTGCCAGCAGTTCCGTCCGGGACAGGGGGACTAACTATGGCTACACCTTC. This encodes CASSSVRDRGTNYGYTF.

Many counts were recorded for this clone. V usage is TRBV19 and J usage is TRBJ2-6; 8 nucleotides agree with TRBD1. Germline CDR1 and CDR2: LNHDA and SQIVND (reference sequence). With 4 bases clipped from V and 0 bases from J, the junction kept 5 bases outside the gene matches. CDR3 size: 17 residues. This CDR3 reads CASSTRTGTSGANVLTF. In DNA, the CDR3 is TGTGCCAGTAGTACCCGGACAGGGACCTCTGGGGCCAACGTCCTGACTTTC. The variable domain in full, completed from reference TRBV19 and TRBJ2-6, reads DGGITQSPKYLFRKEGQNVTLSCEQNLNHDAMYWYRQDPGQGLRLIYYSQIVNDFQKGDIAEGYSVSREKKESFPLTVTSAQKNPTAFYLCASSTRTGTSGANVLTFGAGSRLTVL.

In its sample, this clone was seen many times. The rearrangement joins TRBV28 to TRBJ1-3; 8 nucleotides align to TRBD1. Per the germline V gene, CDR1 is MDHEN and CDR2 is SYDVKM. CDR3 length equals 13 residues. V was pared by 8 bases and J by 4 bases, with 4 bases of the junction left unmatched. The CDR3 sequence: CASGQGAGNTIYF. CDR3 DNA sequence: TGTGCCAGCGGACAGGGTGCCGGAAACACCATATATTTT.

This clone was seen ten or more times. The V call is TRBV11-2, the J call TRBJ2-5, with 10 bases matching TRBD2. The CDR3 spans 17 residues. Germline CDR1 reads SGHAT; CDR2 reads FQNNGV. V lost 1 base, J lost 2 bases, and 7 bases stayed unmatched. CDR3 nucleotide sequence: TGTGCCAGCAGCTTAGTAGCGGGGGGTACCAATCAAGAGACCCAGTACTTC. Translated, it gives CASSLVAGGTNQETQYF.

This clone was detected many times. This rearrangement joins TRBV18 to TRBJ2-2; the D gene is possibly TRBD1 (5 bases). The length of the CDR3 is 18 residues. V lost 2 bases and J 0 bases, leaving 16 bases between the germline ends. Germline V gene sequence: CDR1 KGHSH, CDR2 LQKENI. CDR3 sequence: CASSPIHDRPANTGELFF. The CDR3 nucleotides are TGTGCCAGCTCACCAATACATGACAGACCCGCGAACACCGGGGAGCTGTTTTTT.

There are a few counts of this clone. The chain joins TRBV6-5 to TRBJ1-5; 7 bases align to TRBD1. V shed 4 bases and J 1 base; nucleotides not matched to a gene: 7. CDR3 size: 16 residues. Germline loops: CDR1 MNHEY, CDR2 SVGAGI. The CDR3 loop reads CASSFTTGLSNQPQHF. In DNA, the CDR3 is TGTGCCAGCAGTTTCACGACAGGGCTAAGCAATCAGCCCCAGCATTTT.

This clone was counted between two and nine times. V usage is TRBV25-1 and J usage is TRBJ2-1, with 10 bases aligning to TRBD2. Germline CDR1 and CDR2: MGHDK and SYGVNS. This CDR3 is built from 17 residues. Trimming took 6 bases from V and 1 from J; bases not matched to a gene: 9. The CDR3 region has the DNA TGTGCCAGCAGGGCCAGCGGGGGGGCAGGGTCCTACAATGAGCAGTTCTTC. As protein: CASRASGGAGSYNEQFF.